This TCR beta chain was captured by sequencing in a study of cytomegalovirus exposure and HLA in healthy donors. For the study at large: Among the 398 genotyped donors, 70% to 85% were placed in the Caucasian-associated ancestry cluster.

Each donor's status was that of a healthy bone marrow donor. CDR1 is ENHRY, CDR2 SYGVKD, per germline. Trimming removed 0 bases from V and 6 bases from J; junction bases left unmatched: 4. This CDR3 is 15 amino acids long. Study observations and caveats: No immune exposure information besides CMV serostatus was available. Analysis performed later found 15,000 or so TCR beta sequences associated with HLA alleles at 0.05 false discovery rate.

This clone appeared once. No antigen is known for it. The PCR ran on 60 Vbeta and 13 Jbeta primers. Profiling relied on immunoSEQ multiplex PCR, and the TCRdb table lists in-frame clones only, not all of them. The table records 150,000 to 200,000 clones, over 65% of them present only once. The source of this sequence is a man between 18 and 29 years old in good health and CMV-seropositive. Sequencing used PBMCs. V gene TRBV10-3 combines with J gene TRBJ2-2; 7 bases line up with TRBD1. The DNA of the CDR3 is TGTGCCATCAGTGAGTCGAGACAGGGCCCCGGGGAGCTGTTTTTT. Protein product: CAISESRQGPGELFF.